The entry below gives a single TCR beta chain sequence along with its context. CDR1 is ENHRY and CDR2 is SYGVKD in the germline V gene. This CDR3 contains 13 residues. J gave up 6 bases and V 2 bases, and 3 bases lay outside the gene matches. The data were taken from a study of cytomegalovirus exposure and HLA in healthy donors. Amplification used 60 Vbeta primers and 13 Jbeta primers. Here immunoSEQ multiplex PCR was the method, and the copy in TCRdb shows in-frame clones only, minus some. The sample records fewer than 200,000 clones, about 72% being singletons. V gene TRBV10-3 combines with J gene TRBJ1-2; 7 nucleotides match TRBD1. The receptor was derived from a girl between 5 and 17 years old in good health and CMV-seronegative. Material for sequencing was PBMCs. This CDR3 is CAISEEGADGYTF. CDR3 coding DNA: TGTGCCATCAGTGAGGAGGGGGCGGATGGCTACACCTTC.